A single sample gave rise to the 5 T cell receptor beta chains below, sequenced in a study of T cells in Graves' hyperthyroidism and ophthalmopathy. Researchers amplified the TCR beta CDR3 regions from RNA transcripts. The HTBI set primed first-round TCR CDR3 RT-PCR. TCRdb re-called the multiplex PCR reads with MiXCR, one entry per CDR3 protein. The data contain under 250,000 distinct CDR3 sequences, less than 20% of them seen just once; the ten biggest clones take up roughly 55%. Sequencing was performed on blood. The origin of the receptors is a woman aged 50 to 60 with Graves' hyperthyroidism.

The V and J genes are TRBV6-1 and TRBJ2-2; D call uncertain. V lost 3 bases to trimming and J lost 8 bases, with 13 bases between them. Germline V CDR1 and CDR2: MNHNS, SASEGT. The CDR3 consists of 14 residues. The chain's CDR3 is CASSDWVGRGELFF. The CDR3 bases are TGTGCCAGCAGTGACTGGGTAGGAAGAGGGGAGCTGTTTTTT.

This clonotype was seen at least ten times. This chain links TRBV20-1 with TRBJ2-1, with no clear D. The CDR3 is 13 amino acids. V gave up 1 base and J gave up 2 bases, with 6 bases separating them. Germline assignment: CDR1 DFQATT and CDR2 SNEGSKA (reference sequence). CDR3 nucleotides: TGCAGTGCTAGAGCCCAGGCCTACAATGAGCAGTTCTTC. This sequence encodes CSARAQAYNEQFF.

This clonotype occurred once. The chain has TRBV2 and TRBJ2-7, with 9 nucleotides matching TRBD1. This CDR3 is 14 amino acids long. Germline loops: CDR1 SNHLY, CDR2 FYNNEI. J was trimmed by 2 bases and V by 5 bases; bases with no gene match: 4. CDR3 residues: CASSQDRGAYEQYF. The CDR3 DNA reads as TGTGCCAGCAGTCAGGACAGGGGTGCCTACGAGCAGTACTTC. Full variable domain (missing parts from reference TRBV2 and TRBJ2-7): EPEVTQTPSHQVTQMGQEVILRCVPISNHLYFYWYRQILGQKVEFLVSFYNNEISEKSEIFDDQFSVERPDGSNFTLKIRSTKLEDSAMYFCASSQDRGAYEQYFGPGTRLTVT.

This clonotype was detected only a few times. This rearrangement joins TRBV20-1 to TRBJ1-6; D remains ambiguous. Germline lookup yields CDR1 DFQATT and CDR2 SNEGSKA (reference sequence). V lost 3 bases to trimming and J lost 4 bases, with 16 bases between them. This CDR3 has 16 residues. CDR3 loop: CSASPGESIYNSPLHF. CDR3 DNA: TGCAGTGCTAGTCCCGGGGAATCCATTTATAATTCACCCCTCCACTTT.

V and J are TRBV5-1 and TRBJ2-5, with 11 bases identical to TRBD2. The CDR3 has 14 amino acids. Unmatched junction bases numbered 2, after V lost 4 bases and J lost 3 bases. Germline V gene lookup returns CDR1 SGHRS and CDR2 YFSETQ. The chain's CDR3 is CASSTTSGKETQYF. CDR3 DNA: TGCGCCAGCAGCACGACTAGCGGGAAAGAGACCCAGTACTTC.